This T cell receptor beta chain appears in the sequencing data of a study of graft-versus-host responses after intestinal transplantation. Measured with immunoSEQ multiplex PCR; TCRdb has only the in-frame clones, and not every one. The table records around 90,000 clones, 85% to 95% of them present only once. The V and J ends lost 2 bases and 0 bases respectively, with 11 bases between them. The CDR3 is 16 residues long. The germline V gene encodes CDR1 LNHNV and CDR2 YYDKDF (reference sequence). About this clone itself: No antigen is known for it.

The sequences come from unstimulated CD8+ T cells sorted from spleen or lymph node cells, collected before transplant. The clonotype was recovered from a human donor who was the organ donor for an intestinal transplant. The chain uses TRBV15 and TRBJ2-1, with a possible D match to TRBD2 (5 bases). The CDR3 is CATSRISGSSYNEQFF. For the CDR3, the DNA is TGTGCCACCAGCAGAATAAGCGGTAGCTCCTACAATGAGCAGTTCTTC.